The rows below give T cell receptor beta chains drawn from one sample of a study of T cell responses to AZD1222 COVID-19 vaccine. Produced via immunoSEQ multiplex PCR; TCRdb's table is partial and in-frame only. This repertoire shows some 110,000 clones, roughly 92% found once; its top ten account for around 1.7%. The source material was peripheral blood, sampled on day 0 of AZD1222 vaccination. The receptors here all came from an adult in good health. Both conserved end residues are part of each CDR3. D genes are given only for firm matches. Not all rows give a size; the values are once, few, many and, for expanded clones, a class.

size	D	J	V	CDR3	DNA
.	.	TRBJ1-5	TRBV18	CASSPVGTVNQPQHF	TGTGCCAGCTCACCCGTTGGGACGGTTAATCAGCCCCAGCATTTT
.	.	TRBJ2-3	TRBV5-8	CASIGPRGWDTQYF	TGTGCCAGCATTGGACCGAGGGGGTGGGATACGCAGTATTTT
.	TRBD1	TRBJ1-5	TRBV5-1	CASSPQGRNQPQHF	TGCGCCAGCAGCCCACAGGGGCGCAATCAGCCCCAGCATTTT
once	.	TRBJ1-4	TRBV30	CAWRTVGGKLFF	TGTGCCTGGAGGACGGTGGGCGGAAAACTGTTTTTT
.	TRBD1	TRBJ1-5	TRBV19	CASSPQGDQPQHF	TGTGCCAGTAGTCCCCAGGGGGATCAGCCCCAGCATTTT
.	TRBD1	TRBJ2-3	TRBV24-1	CATSDPTGTGRTDTQYF	TGTGCCACCAGTGACCCCACCGGGACAGGGCGCACAGATACGCAGTATTTT
.	.	TRBJ1-2	TRBV5-4	CASSFGETYGYTF	TGTGCCAGCAGCTTTGGGGAGACCTATGGCTACACCTTC
.	.	TRBJ1-5	TRBV19	CASSITASGSDSNQPQHF	TGTGCCAGTAGTATAACGGCCTCAGGGAGTGACAGCAATCAGCCCCAGCATTTT
.	.	TRBJ2-7	TRBV3-1/TRBV3-2	CASSQGVRAYEQYF	TGTGCCAGCAGCCAAGGGGTCAGGGCCTACGAGCAGTACTTC
.	TRBD1	TRBJ2-2	TRBV18	CASSPGQGLIGELFF	TGTGCCAGCTCACCGGGACAGGGGTTGATCGGGGAGCTGTTTTTT
few	.	TRBJ2-7	TRBV11-2	CASSSVAGRSYEQYF	TGTGCCAGCAGTTCGGTCGCGGGTCGGAGCTACGAGCAGTACTTC
.	TRBD1	TRBJ2-5	TRBV29-1	CSVSGTGGETQYF	TGCAGCGTTTCTGGGACAGGGGGAGAGACCCAGTACTTC
once	.	TRBJ2-7	TRBV6-5	CASSFYGDEQYF	TGTGCCAGCAGTTTCTATGGGGACGAGCAGTACTTC
.	.	TRBJ1-2	TRBV11-2	CASSLGRNYGYTF	TGTGCCAGCAGCTTAGGGCGGAACTATGGCTACACCTTC
.	.	TRBJ1-1	TRBV2	CASNLAGSKNTEAFF	TGTGCCAGCAACCTAGCGGGGTCCAAAAACACTGAAGCTTTCTTT
.	.	TRBJ2-1	TRBV4-1	CASSQPSFSSGVYNEQFF	TGCGCCAGCAGCCAACCTTCTTTTAGTAGCGGAGTATACAATGAGCAGTTCTTC
.	TRBD2	TRBJ2-1	TRBV3-1/TRBV3-2	CASSPAGGIYNEQFF	TGTGCCAGCAGCCCAGCGGGAGGAATCTACAATGAGCAGTTCTTC
.	.	TRBJ2-3	TRBV19	CASSRAITSDTQYF	TGTGCCAGTAGTCGGGCGATTACCTCAGATACGCAGTATTTT
.	.	TRBJ2-7	TRBV21-1	CASTEGQVPYEQYF	TGTGCCAGCACCGAGGGACAGGTGCCCTACGAGCAGTACTTC
.	.	TRBJ2-1	TRBV29-1	CSVEGWEGAYNEQFF	TGCAGCGTTGAAGGGTGGGAAGGGGCCTACAATGAGCAGTTCTTC
.	TRBD1	TRBJ2-3	TRBV9	CASSVGQGGADTQYF	TGTGCCAGCAGCGTAGGACAGGGTGGAGCAGATACGCAGTATTTT
.	TRBD2	TRBJ2-2	TRBV2	CASSDPRLAVGELFF	TGTGCCAGCAGTGACCCAAGACTAGCTGTGGGGGAGCTGTTTTTT
once	.	TRBJ2-5	TRBV5-5	CASSLDGGYEETQYF	TGTGCCAGCAGCTTGGATGGCGGGTATGAAGAGACCCAGTACTTC
.	.	TRBJ1-1	TRBV6-6	CASSFDRMNTEAFF	TGTGCCAGCAGTTTTGACAGGATGAACACTGAAGCTTTCTTT
.	.	TRBJ2-2	TRBV6-1	CASSEKGAGELFF	TGTGCCAGCAGTGAGAAGGGAGCCGGGGAGCTGTTTTTT
.	.	TRBJ1-2	TRBV7-9	CASSPVFVVSYGYTF	TGTGCCAGCAGCCCCGTGTTTGTGGTTTCCTATGGCTACACCTTC
.	.	TRBJ2-4	TRBV2	CASSSREQLAKNIQYF	TGTGCCAGCAGCTCCCGGGAGCAACTAGCCAAAAACATTCAGTACTTC
.	.	TRBJ1-6	TRBV6-5	CASSYSGVQSSPLHF	TGTGCCAGCAGTTACTCAGGAGTTCAAAGTTCACCCCTCCACTTT
once	.	TRBJ1-2	TRBV7-2	CASSTGTHTANYGYTF	TGTGCCAGCAGCACCGGGACACACACTGCTAACTATGGCTACACCTTC
.	.	TRBJ1-5	TRBV5-6	CASSWGVNQPQHF	TGTGCCAGCAGCTGGGGGGTCAATCAGCCCCAGCATTTT
.	.	TRBJ1-3	TRBV30	CAWSSSRGSSSGNTIYF	TGTGCCTGGAGTTCTTCCCGGGGCTCGAGCTCTGGAAACACCATATATTTT
once	.	TRBJ1-1	TRBV19	CASSMESRGLAFF	TGTGCCAGTAGTATGGAATCCCGGGGGCTAGCTTTCTTT
.	TRBD1	TRBJ2-1	TRBV2	CASRGTVSYNEQFF	TGTGCCAGCAGGGGGACAGTATCCTACAATGAGCAGTTCTTC
.	.	TRBJ1-3	TRBV6-5	CASRGRSSGNTIYF	TGTGCCAGCAGGGGACGGAGCTCTGGAAACACCATATATTTT
once	TRBD1	TRBJ2-3	TRBV6-5	CASSWQGAGADTQYF	TGTGCCAGCAGTTGGCAGGGGGCCGGCGCAGATACGCAGTATTTT
.	.	TRBJ1-4	TRBV6-5	CASSRTATNEKLFF	TGTGCCAGCAGTCGGACAGCTACTAATGAAAAACTGTTTTTT
.	.	TRBJ1-4	TRBV5-5	CASSPGRVPSTNEKLFF	TGTGCCAGCAGCCCTGGAAGGGTCCCCTCAACTAATGAAAAACTGTTTTTT
.	.	TRBJ1-6	TRBV30	CAWRHFGSPLHF	TGTGCCTGGAGGCACTTCGGGTCCCCCCTCCACTTT
.	.	TRBJ1-4	TRBV28	CASSSRGWEEKLFF	TGTGCCAGCAGCAGCAGGGGTTGGGAAGAAAAACTGTTTTTT
.	.	TRBJ1-3	TRBV7-2	CASSPEPGRSGNTIYF	TGTGCCAGCAGCCCCGAACCGGGTCGCTCTGGAAACACCATATATTTT
.	.	TRBJ1-5	TRBV30	CAWSKGSSGNQPQHF	TGTGCCTGGAGTAAAGGGAGTTCGGGCAATCAGCCCCAGCATTTT